A selection of T cell receptor beta chains follows, all from one sample in a study of early T cells in non-severe SARS-CoV-2 infection. TCRdb used MiXCR to reprocess the 5' RACE reads, holding one entry per CDR3 protein. The data hold roughly 88,000 distinct CDR3 sequences, with 13% to 15% observed a single time. The sequenced sample was whole blood. Receptors were obtained from an adult who was a healthcare worker with PCR-confirmed SARS-CoV-2 infection or an uninfected control (not recorded which). CDR3s include the opening cysteine and the closing phenylalanine or tryptophan. D genes are given only for firm matches. Clone size is shown for a subset of rows, as once, few, many or a class of expanded clone.

TRBJ1-2 TRBV3-1 NA NA 14 TGTGCCAGCAGTCCCCGGACAGCAACTTATGGCTACACCTTC CASSPRTATYGYTF
TRBJ2-7 TRBV4-3 TRBD1 few 14 TGCGCCAGCAGCCAGGGGACAGGGACCTACGAGCAGTACTTC CASSQGTGTYEQYF
TRBJ2-3 TRBV6-6 TRBD2 many 15 TGTGCCAGCAGTTACCGGGGACTAGCTCGGGATACGCAGTATTTT CASSYRGLARDTQYF
TRBJ1-3 TRBV9 NA many 16 TGTGCCAGCAGCGTAACTGCAGTCCTCTCTGGAAACACCATATATTTT CASSVTAVLSGNTIYF
TRBJ2-3 TRBV5-1 NA NA 14 TGCGCCAGCAGAAACCCGAGGAGAACAGATACGCAGTATTTT CASRNPRRTDTQYF
TRBJ2-5 TRBV7-2 TRBD2 NA 15 TGTGCCAGCAGCTTAGGAGCGGGGGGGCGAGAGACCCAGTACTTC CASSLGAGGRETQYF
TRBJ2-7 TRBV5-5 TRBD1 many 15 TGTGCCAGCAGCTTGGGAGGGGGCTGGACCTACGAGCAGTACTTC CASSLGGGWTYEQYF
TRBJ2-7 TRBV5-1 NA NA 15 TGCGCCAGCAGCCCCTCATCCGGAGGTACCTACGAGCAGTACTTC CASSPSSGGTYEQYF
TRBJ2-1 TRBV29-1 NA NA 11 TGCAGCGTTGTTCTATCCGATGAGCAGTTCTTC CSVVLSDEQFF
TRBJ1-4 TRBV4-2 TRBD1 few 17 TGTGCCAGCAGCCCGGGACAGGGGCTAGCGTCTAATGAAAAACTGTTTTTT CASSPGQGLASNEKLFF
TRBJ2-7 TRBV7-2 NA NA 20 TGTGCCAGCAGCTTAGGACGTTCATTAGGGCCCGGGCCAGCCCGATACGAGCAGTACTTC CASSLGRSLGPGPARYEQYF
TRBJ2-7 TRBV27 TRBD2 NA 15 TGTGCCAGCAGTCCTAGCGGTCAGGCGGGATACGAGCAGTACTTC CASSPSGQAGYEQYF
TRBJ2-5 TRBV4-1 TRBD1 few 12 TGCGCCAGCAGCCGGACAGGGGAGACCCAGTACTTC CASSRTGETQYF
TRBJ2-7 TRBV11-2 NA NA 13 TGTGCCAGCAGCTTAGAACAGGTCCACGAGCAGTACTTC CASSLEQVHEQYF
TRBJ2-7 TRBV27 NA NA 14 TGTGCCAGCACCCTCATCCCAGGGTCCTACGAGCAGTACTTC CASTLIPGSYEQYF
TRBJ2-1 TRBV28 NA NA 15 TGTGCCAGCAGTCCCCCGGACCGCTCCTACAATGAGCAGTTCTTC CASSPPDRSYNEQFF
TRBJ2-2 TRBV29-1 TRBD1 NA 14 TGCAGCGTTCAACCGACAGGGCTGGCCGGGGAGCTGTTTTTT CSVQPTGLAGELFF
TRBJ2-2 TRBV20-1 NA many 16 TGCAGTGCTAGAGATGGTGCGACTAGGTCTGCCGGGGAGCTGTTTTTT CSARDGATRSAGELFF
TRBJ2-3 TRBV29-1 NA few 13 TGCAGCGTTAAAGGGGGGACAGAACATACGCAGTATTTT CSVKGGTEHTQYF
TRBJ1-1 TRBV18 NA few 13 TGTGCCAGCTCACAATCCCCTGACACTGAAGCTTTCTTT CASSQSPDTEAFF
TRBJ1-5 TRBV19 TRBD1 NA 13 TGTGCCAGTAGTATACAGGGGGATCAGCCCCAGCATTTT CASSIQGDQPQHF
TRBJ2-1 TRBV24-1 TRBD2 NA 20 TGTGCCACCAGTGATCCCCTAGCGGGGGGCCCTGGAAGCTCCTACAATGAGCAGTTCTTC CATSDPLAGGPGSSYNEQFF
TRBJ2-3 TRBV11-2 TRBD2 NA 15 TGTGCCAGCAGCTCCTTGCGGGGGGCTGCAGATACGCAGTATTTT CASSSLRGAADTQYF
TRBJ2-2 TRBV6-1 NA few 15 TGTGCCAGCAGTGCAATCGCATCAGGGGCCGGGGAGCTGTTTTTT CASSAIASGAGELFF
TRBJ2-7 TRBV7-9 TRBD1 many 12 TGTGCCAGCAGACAGGGGATTGATCGGCAGTACTTC CASRQGIDRQYF
TRBJ2-2 TRBV29-1 TRBD1 few 14 TGCAGCGTTGGGGGACAGGGGAACACCGGGGAGCTGTTTTTT CSVGGQGNTGELFF
TRBJ1-1 TRBV6-2/TRBV6-3 TRBD1 NA 16 TGTGCCAGCAGGCGAGACCAATTCCACAGGGGCACTGAAGCTTTCTTT CASRRDQFHRGTEAFF
TRBJ1-1 TRBV29-1 NA few 13 TGCAGCGTGAATTTTCAAGCGAACACTGAAGCTTTCTTT CSVNFQANTEAFF
TRBJ1-6 TRBV6-2/TRBV6-3 NA NA 18 TGTGCCAGCAGTTTCCAGGGACCCTTGGGCTCCTATAATTCACCCCTCCACTTT CASSFQGPLGSYNSPLHF
TRBJ2-3 TRBV5-1 TRBD1 few 15 TGCGCCAGCAGCCGGACAGGGATCGTTTCTGATACGCAGTATTTT CASSRTGIVSDTQYF
TRBJ1-1 TRBV12-5 NA NA 15 TGTGCTAGTGCAACACAGGGTAACCCGTACACTGAAGCTTTCTTT CASATQGNPYTEAFF
TRBJ2-7 TRBV7-2 TRBD1 many 15 TGTGCCAGCAGCTCCCTCGGGACAGGAGACTACGAGCAGTACTTC CASSSLGTGDYEQYF